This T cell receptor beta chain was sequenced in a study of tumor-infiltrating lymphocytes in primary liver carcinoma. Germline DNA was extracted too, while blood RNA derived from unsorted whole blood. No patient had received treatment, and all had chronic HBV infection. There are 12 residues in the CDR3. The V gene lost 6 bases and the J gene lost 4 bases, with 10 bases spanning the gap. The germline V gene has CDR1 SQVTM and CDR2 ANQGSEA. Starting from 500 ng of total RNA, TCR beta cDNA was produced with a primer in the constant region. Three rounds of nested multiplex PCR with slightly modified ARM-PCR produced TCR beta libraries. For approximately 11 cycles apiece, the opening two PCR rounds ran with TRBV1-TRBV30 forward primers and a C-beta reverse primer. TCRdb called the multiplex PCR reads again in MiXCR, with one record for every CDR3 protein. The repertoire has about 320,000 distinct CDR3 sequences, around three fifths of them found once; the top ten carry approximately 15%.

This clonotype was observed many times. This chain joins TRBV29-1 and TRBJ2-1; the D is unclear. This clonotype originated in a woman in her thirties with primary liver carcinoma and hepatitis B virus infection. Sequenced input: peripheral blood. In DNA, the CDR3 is TGCAGCGTAACCGACGGTTACAATGAGCAGTTCTTC. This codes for CSVTDGYNEQFF.